There are a few counts of the clone carrying this T cell receptor beta chain. Its antigen is unknown. Germline CDR1 MGHDK, CDR2 SYGVNS. CDR3 length: 15 residues. Trimming at V came to 4 bases and at J to 0 bases, leaving 3 bases not matched to a gene. TCRdb's table, derived via immunoSEQ multiplex PCR, lists solely in-frame clones and lacks some. The sample gives some 59,000 clones, under 85% of which show up once; about a tenth is in the top ten. This entry is derived from a study of T cell clones after liver transplantation. Study summary: Third-party-reactive TCRbeta sequences from pre-transplant mixed lymphocyte reactions served as antigen-independent comparators. Three of the eight recipients were HCV-positive; the rest had non-autoimmune, non-viral transplant indications. General observations from the study: Circulating graft-donor-reactive CD4 TCRbeta sequences fell significantly post-transplant in most of the 8 subjects.

This TCR derives from a human patient who received a liver transplant. Some T cells may possibly be graft donor cells. The input for sequencing was CD4+ T cells from blood, taken at the 22-month timepoint. The chain employs TRBV25-1 and TRBJ1-5; 7 bases agree with TRBD1. This CDR3 reads CASSGRDSSNQPQHF. For the CDR3, the DNA is TGTGCCAGCAGTGGCCGGGACAGTAGCAATCAGCCCCAGCATTTT.